Detailed here is one T cell receptor beta chain. This specimen comes from a study of CD8 T cells in Susac syndrome. V lost 6 bases and J 2 bases, leaving 19 bases between the germline ends. CDR3 length: 15 amino acids. CDR1 is DFQATT and CDR2 is SNEGSKA in the germline V gene (reference sequence). When the RNA was reverse transcribed, random hexamers were used with an input of roughly 0.5 to 1 ug. TCRdb re-called the immunoSEQ multiplex PCR reads with MiXCR, one entry per CDR3 protein. The table shows roughly 110,000 distinct CDR3 sequences, with 94% occurring only once. The receptor's source is a human donor with Susac syndrome. This sequence joins TRBV20-1 and TRBJ1-1, with D tentatively TRBD1 (5 bases). What was sequenced was CD8+ T cells from PBMCs. The DNA of the CDR3 is TGCAGTGCCCTCAGCGTCGGGGGTACTAACACTGAAGCTTTCTTT. Translation: CSALSVGGTNTEAFF.